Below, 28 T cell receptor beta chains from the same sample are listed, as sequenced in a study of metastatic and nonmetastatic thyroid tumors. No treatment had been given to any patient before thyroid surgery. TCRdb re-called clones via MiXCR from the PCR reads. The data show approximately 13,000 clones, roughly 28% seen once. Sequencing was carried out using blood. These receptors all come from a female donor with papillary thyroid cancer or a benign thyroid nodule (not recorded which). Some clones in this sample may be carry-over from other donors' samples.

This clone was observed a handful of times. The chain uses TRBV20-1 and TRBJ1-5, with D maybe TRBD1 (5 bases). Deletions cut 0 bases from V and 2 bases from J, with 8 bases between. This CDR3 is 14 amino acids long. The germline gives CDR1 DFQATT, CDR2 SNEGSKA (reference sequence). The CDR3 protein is CSARDGAGNQPQHF. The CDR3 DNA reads TGCAGTGCTAGAGATGGGGCCGGCAATCAGCCCCAGCATTTT.

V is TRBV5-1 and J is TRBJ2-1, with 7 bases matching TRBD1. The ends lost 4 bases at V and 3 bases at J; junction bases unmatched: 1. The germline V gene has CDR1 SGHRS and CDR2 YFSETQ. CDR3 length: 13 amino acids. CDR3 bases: TGCGCCAGCAGCCCAGGGGGCTACAATGAGCAGTTCTTC. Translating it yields CASSPGGYNEQFF.

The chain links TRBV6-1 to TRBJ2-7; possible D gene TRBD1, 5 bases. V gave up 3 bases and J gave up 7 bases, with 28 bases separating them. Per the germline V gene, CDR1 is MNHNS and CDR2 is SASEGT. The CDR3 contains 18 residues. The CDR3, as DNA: TGTGCCAGCAGTGAGAAAGGGTACAGGCTAGGCTGGTTCGCGGAGCAGTACTTC. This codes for CASSEKGYRLGWFAEQYF.

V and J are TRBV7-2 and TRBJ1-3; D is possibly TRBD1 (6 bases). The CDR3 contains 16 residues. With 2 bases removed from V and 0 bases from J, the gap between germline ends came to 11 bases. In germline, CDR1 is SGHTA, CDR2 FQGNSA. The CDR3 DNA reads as TGTGCCAGCAGCTTATCGGGACATTTCTCTGGAAACACCATATATTTT. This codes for CASSLSGHFSGNTIYF.

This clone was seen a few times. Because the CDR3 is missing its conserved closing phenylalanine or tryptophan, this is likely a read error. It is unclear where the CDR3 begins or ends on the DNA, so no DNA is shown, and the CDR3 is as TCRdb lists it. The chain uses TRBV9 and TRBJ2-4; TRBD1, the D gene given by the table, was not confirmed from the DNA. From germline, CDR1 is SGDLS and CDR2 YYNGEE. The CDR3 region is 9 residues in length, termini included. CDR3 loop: CASSPGRSA.

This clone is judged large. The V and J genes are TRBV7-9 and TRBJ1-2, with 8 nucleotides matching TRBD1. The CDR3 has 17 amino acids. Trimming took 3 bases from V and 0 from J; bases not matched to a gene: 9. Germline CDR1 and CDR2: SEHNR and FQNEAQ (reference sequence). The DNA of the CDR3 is TGTGCCAGCAGCTTCGGAGCAAGGACAGGGACTAACTATGGCTACACCTTC. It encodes CASSFGARTGTNYGYTF.

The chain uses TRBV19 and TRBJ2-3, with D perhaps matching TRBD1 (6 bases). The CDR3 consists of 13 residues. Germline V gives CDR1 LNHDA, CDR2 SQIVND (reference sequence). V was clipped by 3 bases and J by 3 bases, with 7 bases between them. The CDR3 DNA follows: TGTGCCAGTAGTATTCAGGGGACAGATACGCAGTATTTT. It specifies CASSIQGTDTQYF.

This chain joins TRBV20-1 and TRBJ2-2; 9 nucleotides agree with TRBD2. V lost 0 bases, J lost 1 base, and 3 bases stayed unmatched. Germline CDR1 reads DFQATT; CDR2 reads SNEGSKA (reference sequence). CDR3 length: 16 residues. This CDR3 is CSARDETSGNTGELFF. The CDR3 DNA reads TGCAGTGCTAGAGACGAGACTAGCGGGAACACCGGGGAGCTGTTTTTT.

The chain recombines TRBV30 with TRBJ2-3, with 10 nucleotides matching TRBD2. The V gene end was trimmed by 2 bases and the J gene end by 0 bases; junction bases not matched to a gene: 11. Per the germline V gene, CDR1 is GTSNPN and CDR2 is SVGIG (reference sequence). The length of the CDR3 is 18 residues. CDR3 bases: TGTGCCTGGAGTTTGGGGACTAGCGTTGACCTTAGCACAGATACGCAGTATTTT. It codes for CAWSLGTSVDLSTDTQYF.

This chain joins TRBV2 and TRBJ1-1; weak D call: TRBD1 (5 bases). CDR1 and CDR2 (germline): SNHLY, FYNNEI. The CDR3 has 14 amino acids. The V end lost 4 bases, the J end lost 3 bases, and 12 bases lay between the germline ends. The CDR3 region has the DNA TGTGCCAGCAGTGTCGAGGGGATATACACTGAAGCTTTCTTT. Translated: CASSVEGIYTEAFF.

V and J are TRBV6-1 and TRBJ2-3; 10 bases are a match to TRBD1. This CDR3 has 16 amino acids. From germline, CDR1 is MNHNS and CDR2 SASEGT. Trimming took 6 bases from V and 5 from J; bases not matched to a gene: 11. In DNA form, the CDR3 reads TGTGCCAGCAGGAGGGACAGGGGCTTTCTGGGAGATACGCAGTATTTT. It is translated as CASRRDRGFLGDTQYF.

The CDR3 DNA follows: TGTGCCAGCAGTGACCCGACAGACTTGAACACTGAAGCTTTCTTT. Translated, it gives CASSDPTDLNTEAFF. The chain uses TRBV6-4 and TRBJ1-1, with D maybe TRBD1 (5 bases). The CDR3 has 15 amino acids. Germline V gives CDR1 MRHNA, CDR2 SNTAGT. V was cut by 2 bases and J by 0 bases, with 10 bases left in between.

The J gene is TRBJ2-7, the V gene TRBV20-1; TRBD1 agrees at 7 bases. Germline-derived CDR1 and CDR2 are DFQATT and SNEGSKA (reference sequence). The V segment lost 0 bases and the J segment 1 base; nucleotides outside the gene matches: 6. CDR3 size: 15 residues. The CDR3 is CSARDPRQGSYEQYF. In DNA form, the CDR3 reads TGCAGTGCTAGAGATCCCCGACAGGGATCCTACGAGCAGTACTTC.

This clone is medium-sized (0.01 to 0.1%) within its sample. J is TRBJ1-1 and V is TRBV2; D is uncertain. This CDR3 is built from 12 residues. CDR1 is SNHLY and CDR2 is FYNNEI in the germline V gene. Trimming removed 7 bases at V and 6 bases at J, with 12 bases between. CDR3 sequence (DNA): TGTGCCAGCAATCCGCGGGATTCTGAAGCTTTCTTT. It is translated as CASNPRDSEAFF.

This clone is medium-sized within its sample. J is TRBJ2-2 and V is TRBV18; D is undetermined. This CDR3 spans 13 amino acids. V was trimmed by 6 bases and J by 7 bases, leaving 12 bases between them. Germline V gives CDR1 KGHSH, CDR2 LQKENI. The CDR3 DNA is TGTGCCAGCTCGCCCTCTAGGAGCGGGGAGCTGTTTTTT. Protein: CASSPSRSGELFF.

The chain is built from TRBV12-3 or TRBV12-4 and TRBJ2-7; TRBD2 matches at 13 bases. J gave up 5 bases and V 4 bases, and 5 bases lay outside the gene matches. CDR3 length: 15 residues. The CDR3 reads CASSSGTSGIDEQYF. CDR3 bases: TGTGCCAGCAGTTCCGGGACTAGCGGGATCGACGAGCAGTACTTC.

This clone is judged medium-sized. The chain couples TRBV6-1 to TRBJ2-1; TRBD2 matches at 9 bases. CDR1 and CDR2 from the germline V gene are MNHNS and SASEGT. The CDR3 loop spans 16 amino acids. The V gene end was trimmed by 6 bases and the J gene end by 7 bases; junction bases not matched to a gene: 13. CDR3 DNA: TGTGCCAGCAGCCCCCGGGGTAGCGGGGGAAGGAATGAGCAGTTCTTC. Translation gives CASSPRGSGGRNEQFF.

CDR3 protein: CASWQGGSAEAFF. In nucleotides, the CDR3 is TGTGCCAGCTGGCAGGGGGGGAGCGCTGAAGCTTTCTTT. The chain employs TRBV18 and TRBJ1-1; 7 bases fit TRBD1. There are 13 residues in the CDR3. The V and J ends lost 7 bases and 6 bases, in that order; junction bases with no gene match: 8. Germline V gives CDR1 KGHSH, CDR2 LQKENI.

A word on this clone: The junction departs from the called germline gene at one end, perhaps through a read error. DNA for the CDR3: TGCAGTGCAAGAGGACTAGCAAACGACTACGAGCAGTACTTC. It is translated as CSARGLANDYEQYF. The rearrangement links TRBV20-1 to TRBJ2-7; 8 nucleotides align to TRBD2. Germline V CDR1 and CDR2: DFQATT, SNEGSKA (reference sequence). The CDR3 extends over 14 amino acids.

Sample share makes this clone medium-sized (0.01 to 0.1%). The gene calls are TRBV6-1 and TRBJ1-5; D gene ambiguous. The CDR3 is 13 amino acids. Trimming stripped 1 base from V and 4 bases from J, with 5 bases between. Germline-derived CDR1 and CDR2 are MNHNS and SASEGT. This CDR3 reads CASSEVRNQPQHF. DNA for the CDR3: TGTGCCAGCAGTGAAGTAAGGAATCAGCCCCAGCATTTT.

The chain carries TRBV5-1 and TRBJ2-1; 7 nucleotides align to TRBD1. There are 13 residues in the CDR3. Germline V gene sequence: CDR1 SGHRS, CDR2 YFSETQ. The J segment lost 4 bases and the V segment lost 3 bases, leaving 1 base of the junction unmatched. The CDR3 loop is CASSSTGYNEQFF. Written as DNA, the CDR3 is TGCGCCAGCAGCTCGACAGGGTACAATGAGCAGTTCTTC.

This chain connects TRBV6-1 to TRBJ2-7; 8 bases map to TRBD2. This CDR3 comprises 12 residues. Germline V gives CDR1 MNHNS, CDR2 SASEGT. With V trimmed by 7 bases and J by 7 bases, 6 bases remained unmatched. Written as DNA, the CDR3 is TGTGCCAGCAACCCGGGAGGGGTGGAGCAGTACTTC. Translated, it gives CASNPGGVEQYF.

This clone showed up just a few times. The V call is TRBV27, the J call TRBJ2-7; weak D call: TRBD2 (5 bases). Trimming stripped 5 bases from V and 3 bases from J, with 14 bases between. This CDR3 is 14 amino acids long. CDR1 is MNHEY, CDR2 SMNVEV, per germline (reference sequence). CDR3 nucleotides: TGTGCCAGCAGTGAGGCAAGGACTGTCTACGAGCAGTACTTC. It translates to CASSEARTVYEQYF.

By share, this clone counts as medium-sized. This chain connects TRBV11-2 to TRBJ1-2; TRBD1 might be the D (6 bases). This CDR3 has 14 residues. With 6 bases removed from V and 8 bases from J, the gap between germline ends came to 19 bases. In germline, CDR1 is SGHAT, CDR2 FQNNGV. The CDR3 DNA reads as TGTGCCAGCAGTACCCCCGGACAGCTGTGGGGCTACACCTTC. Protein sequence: CASSTPGQLWGYTF.

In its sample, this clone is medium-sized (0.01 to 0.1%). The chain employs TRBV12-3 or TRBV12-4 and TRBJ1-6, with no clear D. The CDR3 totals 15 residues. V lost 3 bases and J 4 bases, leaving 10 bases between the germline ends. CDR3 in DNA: TGTGCCAGCAGTTTGTTCAGGCAGTATAATTCACCCCTCCACTTT. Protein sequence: CASSLFRQYNSPLHF.

The CDR3 here is CASSLNRPDRGEKLFF. In DNA form, the CDR3 reads TGTGCCAGCAGCTTAAATCGCCCAGACAGAGGGGAAAAACTGTTTTTT. The rearrangement joins TRBV7-2 to TRBJ1-4, with D tentatively TRBD1 (5 bases). Germline lookup yields CDR1 SGHTA and CDR2 FQGNSA. V was cut by 2 bases and J by 8 bases, with 18 bases left in between. This CDR3 is built from 16 residues.

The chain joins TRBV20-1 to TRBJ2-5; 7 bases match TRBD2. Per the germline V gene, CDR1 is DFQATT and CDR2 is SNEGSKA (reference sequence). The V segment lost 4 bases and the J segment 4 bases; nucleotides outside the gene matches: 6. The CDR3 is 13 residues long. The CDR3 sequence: CSATAGGVETQYF. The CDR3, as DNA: TGCAGTGCTACTGCTGGGGGGGTAGAGACCCAGTACTTC.

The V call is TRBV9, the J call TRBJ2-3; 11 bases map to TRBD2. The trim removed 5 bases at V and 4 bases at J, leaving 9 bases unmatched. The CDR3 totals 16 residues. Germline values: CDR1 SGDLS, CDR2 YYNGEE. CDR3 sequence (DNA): TGTGCCAGCAGTGCTACGACTAGCGGGATGGCAGATACGCAGTATTTT. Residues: CASSATTSGMADTQYF.